A single TCR beta chain is shown here with its context. Its antigen remains unidentified. V was pared by 0 bases and J by 0 bases, with 8 bases between. CDR1 is GTSNPN, CDR2 SVGIG, per germline (reference sequence). The CDR3 spans 14 residues. This sample is part of a study of CD8+ T cells in alopecia areata. Findings and limits, study-wide: Lesional scalp, notably in alopecia totalis/universalis, had clonality above that of normal scalp. Sequencing of scalp tissue also captures the resident alphabeta T cells of normal skin. Researchers say the link of baseline CD8+ expansion to response remains uncertain, with one nonresponder.

Following RNA extraction, reverse transcription yielded cDNA that acted as the sequencing template. TCRdb's table, derived via immunoSEQ multiplex PCR, lists solely in-frame clones and lacks some. The table records 270,000 or so clones, roughly 60% of them present only once. Treatment indicated: oral pan-JAK inhibitor, 5-10 mg twice daily. This sample comprised CD4+ T cells sorted from blood, obtained at week 24, from a patient treated with tofacitinib. The source is a human donor with alopecia areata. V is TRBV30 and J is TRBJ1-1; D is unresolved. CDR3 coding DNA: TGTGCCTGGAGTGTACCGACTATGAACACTGAAGCTTTCTTT. It is translated as CAWSVPTMNTEAFF.